The rows below give T cell receptor beta chains drawn from one sample of a study of cytomegalovirus exposure and HLA in healthy donors. This table comes from immunoSEQ multiplex PCR, and its TCRdb copy is limited to in-frame clones, with some not included. There are some 110,000 clones in the sample, with 0.9% to 1.2% held by the top ten. The material sequenced was PBMCs. All receptors come from a young man in good health and CMV-seronegative. The CDR3 runs from the conserved cysteine through the conserved F or W. Each record gives: V gene, J gene, CDR3 protein.

>TRBV9|TRBJ1-2
CASSVRPMGDTANYGYTF
>TRBV6-5|TRBJ2-7
CASTRPSGEQYF
>TRBV30|TRBJ1-6
CAWSVYRDNSPLHF
>TRBV28|TRBJ2-7
CASSLWGDRDAYEQYF
>TRBV5-4|TRBJ1-1
CASSLAGGMNTEAFF
>TRBV5-1|TRBJ2-1
CASSLGLTSYNEQFF
>TRBV27|TRBJ1-1
CASSSTGGRTEAFF
>TRBV18|TRBJ1-2
CASSADRVSGYGYTF
>TRBV7-2|TRBJ2-7
CASSTGGTGGYEQYF
>TRBV29-1|TRBJ2-1
CSAELDPRYNEQFF
>TRBV4-1|TRBJ2-5
CASSQEGWEQETQYF
>TRBV5-1|TRBJ1-6
CASSLEEQGENSPLHF
>TRBV28|TRBJ1-5
CASSFRQGRGNQPQHF
>TRBV6-5|TRBJ1-1
CASSYFRGTEAFF
>TRBV5-1|TRBJ2-3
CASSPGLAGADTQYF
>TRBV14|TRBJ2-3
CASSHRTYTDTQYF
>TRBV9|TRBJ2-5
CASSVAETQYF
>TRBV4-2|TRBJ1-1
CASSQVTGRTNTEAFF
>TRBV30|TRBJ1-5
CAWRGSEGQPQHF
>TRBV27|TRBJ1-5
CASSLGRGLRFQPQHF
>TRBV4-1|TRBJ2-7
CASSQAGFHEQYF
>TRBV27|TRBJ1-5
CASSLALPSYSNQPQHF
>TRBV11-2|TRBJ2-3
CASSPRGSDTQYF
>TRBV28|TRBJ1-2
CASSLSGQGSYGYTF
>TRBV5-1|TRBJ2-2
CASSQEVPGTGELFF
>TRBV6-5|TRBJ2-1
CASSYSIGTSNEQFF
>TRBV7-6|TRBJ1-2
CASSLEPTPKYGYTF
>TRBV10-3|TRBJ1-1
CAISGGGGTEAFF
>TRBV11-2|TRBJ1-4
CASSSSWAYEKLFF
>TRBV18|TRBJ1-3
CASSPRGQGARNTIYF
>TRBV5-1|TRBJ2-5
CASSWEGRLAETQYF
>TRBV19|TRBJ1-2
CASTPTGHYGYTF
>TRBV5-1|TRBJ2-1
CASAAGGVVYNEQFF
>TRBV28|TRBJ2-1
CASSLDSPNEQFF
>TRBV28|TRBJ1-3
CASSPPFGREHSGNTIYF
>TRBV7-2|TRBJ1-3
CASSEQGTRSGNTIYF
>TRBV18|TRBJ1-1
CASSTTGGPHNTEAFF
>TRBV30|TRBJ2-6
CAWSSGSSGANVLTF
>TRBV5-4|TRBJ2-7
CASSSTATYEQYF
>TRBV28|TRBJ1-1
CASSVRWTLPNTEAFF